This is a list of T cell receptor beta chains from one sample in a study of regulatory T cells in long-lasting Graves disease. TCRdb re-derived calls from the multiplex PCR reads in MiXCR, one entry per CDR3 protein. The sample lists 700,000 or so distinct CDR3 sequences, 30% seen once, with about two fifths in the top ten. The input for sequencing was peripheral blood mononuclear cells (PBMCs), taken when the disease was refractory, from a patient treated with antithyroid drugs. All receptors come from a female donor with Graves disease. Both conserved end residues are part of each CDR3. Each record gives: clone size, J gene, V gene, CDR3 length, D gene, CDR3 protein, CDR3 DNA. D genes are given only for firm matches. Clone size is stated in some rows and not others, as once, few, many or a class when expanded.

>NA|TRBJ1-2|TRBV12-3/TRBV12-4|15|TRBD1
CASSLGQGIYNGYTF
TGTGCCAGCAGTTTAGGACAGGGGATTTATAATGGCTACACCTTC
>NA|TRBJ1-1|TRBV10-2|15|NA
CASSDPRGVATEAFF
TGCGCCAGCAGTGACCCTCGGGGGGTAGCCACTGAAGCTTTCTTT
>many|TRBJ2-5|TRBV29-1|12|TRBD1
CSVGDRGQTQYF
TGCAGCGTGGGAGACAGGGGCCAGACCCAGTACTTC
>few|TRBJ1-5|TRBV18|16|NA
CASSQEAGVSNQPQHF
TGTGCCAGCTCACAAGAGGCAGGGGTAAGCAATCAGCCCCAGCATTTT
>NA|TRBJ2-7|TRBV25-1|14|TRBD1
CASRQAGGSNEQYF
TGTGCCAGCAGACAAGCAGGGGGCTCTAACGAGCAGTACTTC
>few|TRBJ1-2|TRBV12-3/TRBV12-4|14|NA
CASSLRDWGRSYTF
TGTGCCAGCAGTTTACGGGACTGGGGTCGAAGCTACACCTTC
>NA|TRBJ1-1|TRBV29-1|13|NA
CSVELGGQRGAFF
TGCAGCGTTGAATTGGGGGGGCAAAGGGGAGCTTTCTTT
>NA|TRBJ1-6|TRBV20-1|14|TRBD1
CSAFPDRDNSPLHF
TGCAGTGCCTTCCCGGACAGGGATAATTCACCCCTCCACTTT
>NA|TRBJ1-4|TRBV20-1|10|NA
CSTRREKLFF
TGCAGCACCCGCAGGGAAAAACTGTTTTTT
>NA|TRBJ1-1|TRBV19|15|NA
CASSGEPLDYTEAFF
TGTGCCAGTAGTGGGGAACCCCTAGACTACACTGAAGCTTTCTTT
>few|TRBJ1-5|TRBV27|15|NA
CASSSGKRDNQPQHF
TGTGCCAGCAGTTCGGGGAAAAGAGACAATCAGCCCCAGCATTTT
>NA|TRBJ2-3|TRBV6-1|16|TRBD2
CASSLTGTSATDTQYF
TGTGCCAGCAGCCTGACCGGGACTAGCGCCACAGATACGCAGTATTTT
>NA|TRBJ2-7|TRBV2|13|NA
CASNPLRNHEQYF
TGTGCCAGCAATCCTTTACGGAACCACGAGCAGTACTTC
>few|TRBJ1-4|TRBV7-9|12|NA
CASSSQNEKLFF
TGTGCCAGCAGCTCACAAAATGAAAAACTGTTTTTT